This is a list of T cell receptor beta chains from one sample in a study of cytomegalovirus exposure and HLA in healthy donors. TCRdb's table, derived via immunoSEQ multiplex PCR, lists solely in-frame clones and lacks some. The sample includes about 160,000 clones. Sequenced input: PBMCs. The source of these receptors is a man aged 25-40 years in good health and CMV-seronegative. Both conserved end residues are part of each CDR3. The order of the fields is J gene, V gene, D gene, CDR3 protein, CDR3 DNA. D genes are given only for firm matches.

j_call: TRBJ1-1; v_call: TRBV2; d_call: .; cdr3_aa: CASTADSINTEAFF; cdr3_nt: TGTGCCAGCACCGCGGACAGCATTAACACTGAAGCTTTCTTT
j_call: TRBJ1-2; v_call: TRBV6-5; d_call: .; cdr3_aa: CASSLRRVSNYGYTF; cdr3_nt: TGTGCCAGCAGTTTACGACGGGTTTCTAACTATGGCTACACCTTC
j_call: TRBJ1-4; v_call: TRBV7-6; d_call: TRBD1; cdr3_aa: CASSLRGNEKLFF; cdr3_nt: TGTGCCAGCAGCCTCAGGGGGAATGAAAAACTGTTTTTT
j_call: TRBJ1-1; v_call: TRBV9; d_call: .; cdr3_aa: CASSLGGEAEAFF; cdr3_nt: TGTGCCAGCAGTTTAGGGGGAGAGGCTGAAGCTTTCTTT
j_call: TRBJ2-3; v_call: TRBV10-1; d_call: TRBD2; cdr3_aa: CASSETSSGSFSDTQYF; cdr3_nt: TGCGCCAGCAGTGAGACGTCCAGCGGGAGTTTCTCAGATACGCAGTATTTT
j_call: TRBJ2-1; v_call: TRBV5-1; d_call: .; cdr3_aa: CASSIEGFGNEQFF; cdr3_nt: TGCGCCAGCAGCATCGAGGGTTTCGGCAATGAGCAGTTCTTC
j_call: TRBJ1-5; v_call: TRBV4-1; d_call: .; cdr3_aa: CASSQASGGGQPQHF; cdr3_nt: TGCGCCAGCAGCCAAGCGTCGGGAGGAGGACAGCCCCAGCATTTT
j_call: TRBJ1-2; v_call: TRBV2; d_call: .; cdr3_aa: CASSVGQANYGYTF; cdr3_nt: TGTGCCAGCAGCGTGGGACAAGCTAACTATGGCTACACCTTC
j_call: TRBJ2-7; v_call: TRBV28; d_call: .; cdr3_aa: CASSFNGGNYEQYF; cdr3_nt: TGTGCCAGCAGTTTCAACGGAGGGAACTACGAGCAGTACTTC
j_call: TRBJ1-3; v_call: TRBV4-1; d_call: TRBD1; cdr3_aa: CASSRDRPPSTIYF; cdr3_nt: TGCGCCAGCAGCCGGGACAGGCCGCCGAGCACCATATATTTT
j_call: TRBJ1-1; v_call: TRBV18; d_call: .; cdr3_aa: CASSGEDTEAFF; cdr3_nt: TGTGCCAGCTCGGGGGAGGACACTGAAGCTTTCTTT
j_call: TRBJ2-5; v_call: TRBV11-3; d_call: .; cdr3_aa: CASSLDRETQYF; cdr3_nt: TGTGCCAGCAGCTTAGACCGAGAGACCCAGTACTTC
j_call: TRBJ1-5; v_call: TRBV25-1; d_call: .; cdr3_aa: CASSEDRHSNQPQHF; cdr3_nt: TGTGCCAGCAGTGAGGACAGACATAGCAATCAGCCCCAGCATTTT
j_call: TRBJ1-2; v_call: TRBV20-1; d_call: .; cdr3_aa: CSASSYGYTF; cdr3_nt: TGCAGTGCCTCGTCCTATGGCTACACCTTC
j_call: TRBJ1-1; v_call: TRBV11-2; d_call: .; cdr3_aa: CASSLLLRVNTEAFF; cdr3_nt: TGTGCCAGCAGCTTACTGTTGCGGGTGAACACTGAAGCTTTCTTT
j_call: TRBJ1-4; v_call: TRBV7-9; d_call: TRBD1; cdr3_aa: CASSLNRMGRGDEKLFF; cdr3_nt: TGTGCCAGCAGCTTAAATAGAATGGGCAGGGGGGATGAAAAACTGTTTTTT
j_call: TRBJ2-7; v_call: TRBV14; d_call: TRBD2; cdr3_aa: CASSQDGAGGGYEQYF; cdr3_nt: TGTGCCAGCAGCCAAGATGGTGCGGGAGGGGGCTACGAGCAGTACTTC
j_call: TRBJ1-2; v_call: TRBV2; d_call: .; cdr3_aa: CASSVNPLGGYTF; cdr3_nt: TGTGCCAGCAGTGTTAATCCCCTAGGTGGCTACACCTTC
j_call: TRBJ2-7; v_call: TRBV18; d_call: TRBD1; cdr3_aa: CASSPPGDRAYEQYF; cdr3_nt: TGTGCCAGCTCACCGCCGGGGGACAGGGCATACGAGCAGTACTTC
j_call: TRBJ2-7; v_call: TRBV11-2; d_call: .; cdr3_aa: CASSLVAWGLEYYEQYF; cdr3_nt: TGTGCCAGCAGCTTAGTTGCTTGGGGCCTAGAGTACTACGAGCAGTACTTC
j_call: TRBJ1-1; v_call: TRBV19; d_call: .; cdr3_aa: CASSTPTGTTRGTEAFF; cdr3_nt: TGTGCCAGTAGTACGCCAACCGGGACTACTAGGGGCACTGAAGCTTTCTTT
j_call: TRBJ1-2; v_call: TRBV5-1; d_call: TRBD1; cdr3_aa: CASSSRTGGLNYGYTF; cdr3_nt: TGCGCCAGCAGCTCCCGGACAGGGGGACTGAACTATGGCTACACCTTC
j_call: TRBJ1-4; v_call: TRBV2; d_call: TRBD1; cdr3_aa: CASTRQGAANEKLFF; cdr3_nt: TGTGCCAGCACGCGACAGGGGGCGGCTAATGAAAAACTGTTTTTT
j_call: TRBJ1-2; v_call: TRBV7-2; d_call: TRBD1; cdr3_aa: CASSLVGQASYGYTF; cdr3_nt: TGTGCCAGCAGCTTAGTGGGACAGGCCTCCTATGGCTACACCTTC
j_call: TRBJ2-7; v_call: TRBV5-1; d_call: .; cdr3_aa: CASSMDNTLHEQYF; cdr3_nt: TGCGCCAGCAGCATGGATAACACCCTCCACGAGCAGTACTTC
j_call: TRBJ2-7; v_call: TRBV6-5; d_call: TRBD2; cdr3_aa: CASSYEASGSYEQYF; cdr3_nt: TGTGCCAGCAGTTATGAGGCTAGCGGGAGCTACGAGCAGTACTTC
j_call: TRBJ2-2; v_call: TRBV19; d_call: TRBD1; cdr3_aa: CASSITGGTGELFF; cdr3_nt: TGTGCCAGTAGTATAACAGGGGGTACCGGGGAGCTGTTTTTT
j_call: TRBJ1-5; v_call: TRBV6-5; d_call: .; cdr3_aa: CASTQGWGQPQHF; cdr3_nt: TGTGCCAGCACCCAGGGTTGGGGTCAGCCCCAGCATTTT
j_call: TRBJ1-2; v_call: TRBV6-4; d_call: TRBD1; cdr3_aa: CASSDGLDRGVGDGYTF; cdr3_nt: TGTGCCAGCAGTGACGGGCTAGACAGGGGTGTTGGAGATGGCTACACCTTC
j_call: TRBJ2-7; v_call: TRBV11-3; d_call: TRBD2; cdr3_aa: CASSPGLGYHEQYF; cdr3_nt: TGTGCCAGCAGCCCGGGACTAGGATACCACGAGCAGTACTTC
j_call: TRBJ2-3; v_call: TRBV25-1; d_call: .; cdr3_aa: CASSGHQNTDTQYF; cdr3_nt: TGTGCCAGCAGTGGACATCAAAACACAGATACGCAGTATTTT
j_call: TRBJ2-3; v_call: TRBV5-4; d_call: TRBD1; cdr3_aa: CASRPGQSTDTQYF; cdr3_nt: TGTGCCAGCAGACCGGGACAGAGCACAGATACGCAGTATTTT
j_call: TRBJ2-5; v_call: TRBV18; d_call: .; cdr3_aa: CASSPSQALQETQYF; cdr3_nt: TGTGCCAGCTCACCATCACAGGCCCTCCAAGAGACCCAGTACTTC
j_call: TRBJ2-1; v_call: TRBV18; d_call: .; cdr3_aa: CASSVIPSYNEQFF; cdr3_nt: TGTGCCAGCTCAGTAATCCCCTCCTACAATGAGCAGTTCTTC
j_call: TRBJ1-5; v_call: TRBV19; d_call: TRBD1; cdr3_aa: CASSPDRGKHQPQHF; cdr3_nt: TGTGCCAGTAGTCCGGACAGGGGCAAGCATCAGCCCCAGCATTTT
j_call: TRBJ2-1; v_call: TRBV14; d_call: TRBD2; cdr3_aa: CASSQAGGHYNEQFF; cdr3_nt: TGTGCCAGCAGCCAAGCGGGAGGCCACTACAATGAGCAGTTCTTC
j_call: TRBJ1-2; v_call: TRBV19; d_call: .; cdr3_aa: CASSATVNYGYTF; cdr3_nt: TGTGCCAGTAGTGCCACAGTCAACTATGGCTACACCTTC
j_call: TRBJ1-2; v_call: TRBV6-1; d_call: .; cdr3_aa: CASRQTDNYGYTF; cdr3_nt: TGTGCCAGCAGGCAGACAGATAACTATGGCTACACCTTC
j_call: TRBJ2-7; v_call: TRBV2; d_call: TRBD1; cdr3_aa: CASSAGTGSYEQYF; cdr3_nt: TGTGCCAGCTCTGCCGGGACAGGGTCCTACGAGCAGTACTTC
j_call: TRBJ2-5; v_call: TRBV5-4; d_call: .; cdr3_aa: CASSFSADRETQYF; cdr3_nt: TGTGCCAGCAGCTTTTCAGCGGACAGAGAGACCCAGTACTTC
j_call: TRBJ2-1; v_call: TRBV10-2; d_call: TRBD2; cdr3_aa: CASSELAGGYNEQFF; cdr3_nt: TGCGCCAGCAGTGAACTAGCGGGAGGGTACAATGAGCAGTTCTTC
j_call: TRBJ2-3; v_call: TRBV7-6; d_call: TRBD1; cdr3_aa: CASSGRQGLTTDTQYF; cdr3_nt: TGTGCCAGCAGCGGGAGACAGGGCCTTACCACAGATACGCAGTATTTT
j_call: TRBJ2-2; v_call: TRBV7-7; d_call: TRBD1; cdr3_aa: CASSVTGGVSGELFF; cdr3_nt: TGTGCCAGCAGCGTGACAGGGGGGGTATCCGGGGAGCTGTTTTTT
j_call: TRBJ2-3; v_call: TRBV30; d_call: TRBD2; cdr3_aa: CAWIAREAADTQYF; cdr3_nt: TGTGCCTGGATAGCGCGGGAGGCCGCGGATACGCAGTATTTT
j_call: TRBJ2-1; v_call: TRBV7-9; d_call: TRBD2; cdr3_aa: CASSTPTSGRNNEQFF; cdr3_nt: TGTGCCAGCAGCACACCGACTAGCGGGCGTAACAATGAGCAGTTCTTC
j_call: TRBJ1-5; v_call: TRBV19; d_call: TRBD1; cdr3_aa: CASSIGTGGNQPQHF; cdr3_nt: TGTGCCAGTTCCATTGGGACAGGGGGTAATCAGCCCCAGCATTTT